This is a list of T cell receptor beta chains from one sample in a study of cytomegalovirus exposure and HLA in healthy donors. The table came from immunoSEQ multiplex PCR; TCRdb's copy has only in-frame clones and leaves some out. The sample holds more than 110,000 clones; more than 7.5% are singletons and the top ten take roughly 1.9%. Sequencing was performed on PBMCs. These TCRs come from a man aged 45-65 years in good health and CMV-seronegative. The CDR3 runs from the conserved cysteine through the conserved F or W. A D gene is named only where the DNA matches it firmly. Clone sizes are given selectively: once, few, many, or a class where the clone is expanded.

TGTGCCAGCAGCTTGAGCTCAACCACAGATACGCAGTATTTT,CASSLSSTTDTQYF,NA,TRBJ2-3,TRBV5-4,few,14
TGTGCCAGCTCACTGGGACAGGATAGCAATCAGCCCCAGCATTTT,CASSLGQDSNQPQHF,TRBD1,TRBJ1-5,TRBV18,NA,15
TGTGCCAGCAGCCCGGGGGGAGCGGAGCCAGAGACCCAGTACTTC,CASSPGGAEPETQYF,TRBD2,TRBJ2-5,TRBV28,NA,15
TGTGCCACCAGCGGAAAGGGACTAGCGGGCCCCCGGGGGGAGACCCAGTACTTC,CATSGKGLAGPRGETQYF,TRBD2,TRBJ2-5,TRBV15,few,18
TGTGCCAGCAGCCACGACAGTGGCTACACCTTC,CASSHDSGYTF,NA,TRBJ1-2,TRBV7-9,NA,11
TGTGCTAGTGGTCTTAAGGCGGGGGGGCCCGTGACCCAGTACTTC,CASGLKAGGPVTQYF,TRBD2,TRBJ2-5,TRBV12-5,NA,15
TGTGCCAGCAGTGAAGTCCGTATTCAGCAGTACTTC,CASSEVRIQQYF,NA,TRBJ2-7,TRBV6-1,NA,12
TGTGCCAGTAGTACCAGCGGGGGTAGCACAGATACGCAGTATTTT,CASSTSGGSTDTQYF,TRBD2,TRBJ2-3,TRBV19,NA,15
TGTGCCAGCAGTAGGGGTTACACAGATACGCAGTATTTT,CASSRGYTDTQYF,NA,TRBJ2-3,TRBV6-6,NA,13
TGTGCCAGCAGTTACCAGCCCCACGGAGCGGATGAGCAGTTCTTC,CASSYQPHGADEQFF,NA,TRBJ2-1,TRBV6-5,once,15
TGCGCCAGCAGCTTGTCGGGGGATAACAATCAGCCCCAGCATTTT,CASSLSGDNNQPQHF,NA,TRBJ1-5,TRBV5-1,NA,15
TGTGCCAGCAGCTGGGGGACAGGGATGGGCGAGCAGTACTTC,CASSWGTGMGEQYF,TRBD1,TRBJ2-7,TRBV5-6,NA,14
TGTGCCTGGAGTGTAGACTTTAGAAGCTCTGGAAACACCATATATTTT,CAWSVDFRSSGNTIYF,NA,TRBJ1-3,TRBV30,few,16
TGCAGCGTCGGGAGGACAGGGGGCTACGAGCAGTACTTC,CSVGRTGGYEQYF,TRBD1,TRBJ2-7,TRBV29-1,NA,13
TGTGCCAGCAGCCCGCTAAGCTCCTACAATGAGCAGTTCTTC,CASSPLSSYNEQFF,NA,TRBJ2-1,TRBV7-9,few,14
TGTGCCAGCAGCTTGCCAGGGTCTCAGCCCCAGCATTTT,CASSLPGSQPQHF,NA,TRBJ1-5,TRBV7-2,NA,13
TGTGCCAGCAGTGACTCGGTGGCTAGCGGGAGTCCTGAGCAGTTCTTC,CASSDSVASGSPEQFF,TRBD2,TRBJ2-1,TRBV6-4,NA,16